This TCR beta chain was profiled in a study of cytomegalovirus exposure and HLA in healthy donors. V lost 4 bases and J lost 0; bases outside the gene matches: 6. Germline values: CDR1 SGHRS, CDR2 YFSETQ. CDR3 length: 16 amino acids. The sample holds a few counts of this clone. Its antigen is undetermined. Study-level points and caveats: In a later analysis, DRB1 alleles had the most associated TCRs; HLA-C alleles the fewest. In an earlier analysis, most TCR beta V segments were productive about 87% or about 30% of the time. Most TCR sequences showed up rarely, but some public TCRs showed up in many donors. Reportedly, a later analysis found an Asian-associated ancestry cluster had fewer N-insertions than the roughly 700-donor mean.

The primer mix had 60 Vbeta and 13 Jbeta primers. Profiled with immunoSEQ multiplex PCR; TCRdb holds only in-frame clones, not every one. The sample lists 180,000 or so clones, around 76% occurring once. Sequenced input: PBMCs. The source is a man aged 40-50 years in good health and CMV-seronegative. The chain joins TRBV5-1 to TRBJ2-1; TRBD1 agrees at 8 bases. CDR3 sequence: CASSPSTGASYNEQFF. For the CDR3, the DNA is TGCGCCAGCAGCCCTTCGACAGGGGCCTCCTACAATGAGCAGTTCTTC.